The 14 T cell receptor beta chains presented below share a single source sample, sequenced in a study of identical twins. TCRdb reprocessed the 5' RACE reads via MiXCR and lists one record per CDR3 protein. The sample yields 1.5 million to 2 million distinct CDR3 sequences, 25% to 35% seen once. Sequenced sample: cord blood. The origin of the receptors is a newborn girl in good health.

This clonotype was seen more than once but under ten times. The gene calls are TRBV5-1 and TRBJ1-5; 7 bases match TRBD1. CDR3 length: 17 amino acids. V lost 0 bases and J lost 2; bases outside the gene matches: 8. Germline CDR1 and CDR2: SGHRS and YFSETQ. The CDR3, as DNA: TGCGCCAGCAGCTTGGGGGGGACAGACCAGGGCAATCAGCCCCAGCATTTT. It is translated as CASSLGGTDQGNQPQHF.

This clonotype was seen only a few times. The V call is TRBV20-1, the J call TRBJ2-3; TRBD2 matches 8 bases. CDR3 size: 14 residues. V was clipped by 5 bases and J by 2 bases; unmatched bases: 6. Germline V lookup: CDR1 DFQATT, CDR2 SNEGSKA (reference sequence). In DNA, the CDR3 is TGCAGTGCTTCGGCTAGCGGGTACACAGATACGCAGTATTTT. It codes for CSASASGYTDTQYF.

This clonotype was counted once. The chain uses TRBV5-1 and TRBJ2-4; no clear D. The CDR3 covers 16 residues. CDR1 SGHRS and CDR2 YFSETQ come from the germline V gene. With 1 base removed from V and 4 bases from J, the gap between germline ends came to 15 bases. The CDR3 DNA sequence: TGCGCCAGCAGCTTGATGGTCCTGACCAGAAAAAACATTCAGTACTTC. This encodes CASSLMVLTRKNIQYF. Drawing the rest from reference TRBV5-1 and TRBJ2-4, the complete variable domain is KAGVTQTPRYLIKTRGQQVTLSCSPISGHRSVSWYQQTPGQGLQFLFEYFSETQRNKGNFPGRFSGRQFSNSRSEMNVSTLELGDSALYLCASSLMVLTRKNIQYFGAGTRLSVL.

The sample holds one count of this clonotype. A clone one base away is much larger, so this may be a read error. The chain carries TRBV10-3 and TRBJ2-5; D gene unclear. This CDR3 has 13 amino acids. The V and J ends lost 0 bases and 11 bases respectively, with 13 bases between them. CDR1 is ENHRY, CDR2 SYGVKD, per germline. The CDR3 loop reads CAISESSYNEQYF. CDR3 DNA sequence: TGTGCCATCAGTGAGTCTTCGTACAATGAGCAGTACTTC.

This clonotype was seen a handful of times. V is TRBV2 and J is TRBJ2-4; 7 bases are a match to TRBD2. V dropped 11 bases and J dropped 13; count of bases not matched to a gene: 8. Germline V gene data show CDR1 as SNHLY and CDR2 as FYNNEI. The CDR3 is made up of 10 amino acids. The CDR3 DNA is TGTGCCGGACTAGGGGAGGAACAGTACTTC. It specifies CAGLGEEQYF.

Details on this clonotype: It is likely a read error: a sequence one base away is far more abundant. The rearrangement links TRBV12-3 or TRBV12-4 to TRBJ2-3; D is undetermined. The CDR3 has 12 amino acids. The CDR3: CASSLHTDTEYF. The CDR3 DNA is TGTGCCAGCAGTTTACACACAGATACGGAGTATTTT.

This clonotype occurred a few times. The V and J genes are TRBV5-1 and TRBJ2-6; 7 bases align to TRBD1. Germline V gene lookup returns CDR1 SGHRS and CDR2 YFSETQ. This CDR3 comprises 17 residues. V trimming: 4 bases; J trimming: 0 bases; junction bases outside the gene matches: 7. The CDR3 reads CASSPGQPSSGANVLTF. CDR3 nucleotide sequence: TGCGCCAGCAGCCCGGGACAGCCCAGCTCTGGGGCCAACGTCCTGACTTTC.

In DNA, the CDR3 is TGCGCCAGCAGCTTGGGCGCACAGGGGACCCCGGGCACTGAAGCTTTCTTT. Translation: CASSLGAQGTPGTEAFF. The J gene is TRBJ1-1, the V gene TRBV5-1; the match to TRBD1 covers 7 bases. Germline CDR1 SGHRS, CDR2 YFSETQ. V lost 0 bases to trimming and J lost 4 bases; unmatched junction nucleotides: 12. The CDR3 extends over 17 amino acids.

J is TRBJ2-7 and V is TRBV7-2; 7 bases match TRBD1. J was trimmed by 7 bases and V by 2 bases; bases with no gene match: 8. CDR3 length equals 14 residues. The germline V gene encodes CDR1 SGHTA and CDR2 FQGNSA. The chain's CDR3 is CASSLRQGHNEQYF. The CDR3 nucleotides are TGTGCCAGCAGCTTACGACAGGGACACAATGAGCAGTACTTC.

This clonotype was recorded a few times. V is TRBV21-1 and J is TRBJ1-2; TRBD1, the D gene given by the table, was not confirmed from the DNA. TRBV21-1 is a recognized pseudogene. This CDR3 is built from 14 residues. Here the CDR3 reads CASSKKRTGEGYTF. Written as DNA, the CDR3 is TGTGCCAGCAGCAAAAAAAGGACAGGGGAGGGCTACACCTTC.

This clonotype was recorded a few times. The genes are TRBV12-3 or TRBV12-4 and TRBJ2-1, with 7 bases identical to TRBD2. The CDR3 is made up of 16 amino acids. V lost 5 bases to trimming and J lost 1 base; unmatched junction nucleotides: 8. CDR3 residues: CASSPPSGKSYNEQFF. The CDR3 DNA reads TGTGCCAGCAGTCCCCCGAGCGGGAAGTCCTACAATGAGCAGTTCTTC.

The genes are TRBV10-2 and TRBJ1-1, with D unclear. Germline V gene lookup returns CDR1 WSHSY and CDR2 SAAADI. This CDR3 has 14 residues. V was pared by 5 bases and J by 3 bases, with 13 bases between. DNA for the CDR3: TGCGCCAGCAGTCCCTCAGGACCTGACACTGAAGCTTTCTTT. Residues: CASSPSGPDTEAFF.

The J gene is TRBJ2-1, the V gene TRBV12-3 or TRBV12-4; 13 bases map to TRBD2. J gave up 4 bases and V 1 base, and 7 bases lay outside the gene matches. This CDR3 region has 18 residues. In DNA, the CDR3 is TGTGCCAGCAGTTTAGAATCCGGACTAGCGGGAGTATACAATGAGCAGTTCTTC. Translated: CASSLESGLAGVYNEQFF.

The chain couples TRBV12-3 or TRBV12-4 to TRBJ1-2; D remains unclear. V gave up 8 bases and J gave up 9 bases, with 4 bases separating them. This CDR3 region has 8 residues. CDR3 in DNA: TGTGCCAGCCCCCGCTACACCTTC. This sequence encodes CASPRYTF.